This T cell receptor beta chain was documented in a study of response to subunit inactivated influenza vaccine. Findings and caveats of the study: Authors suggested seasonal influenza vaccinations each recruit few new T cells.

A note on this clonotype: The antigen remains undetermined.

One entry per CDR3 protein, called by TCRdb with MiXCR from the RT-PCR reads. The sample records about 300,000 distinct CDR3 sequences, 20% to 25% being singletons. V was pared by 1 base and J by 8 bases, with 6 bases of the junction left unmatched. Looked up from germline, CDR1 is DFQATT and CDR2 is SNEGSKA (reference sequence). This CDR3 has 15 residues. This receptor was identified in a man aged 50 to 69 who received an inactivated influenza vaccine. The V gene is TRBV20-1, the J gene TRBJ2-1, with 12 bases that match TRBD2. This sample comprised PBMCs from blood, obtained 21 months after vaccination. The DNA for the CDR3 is TGCAGTGCTAGAGGTTGGCTAGCGGGAGGGGATGAGCAGTTCTTC. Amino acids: CSARGWLAGGDEQFF.